The next 24 T cell receptor beta chains were all read from a single sample in a study of blood T cell repertoires in COVID-19. The data were produced by immunoSEQ multiplex PCR, yet TCRdb's version contains in-frame clones alone and is incomplete. The sample gives over 250,000 clones, roughly 83% of which show up once; more than 1.4% is in the top ten. The sample taken for sequencing was peripheral blood. Every receptor here comes from a human donor with COVID-19, enrolled during active disease. The donor label of this sample is uncertain.

This chain joins TRBV7-2 and TRBJ1-1; tentative D call: TRBD1 (5 bases). V lost 5 bases and J lost 2, with 12 bases in between. The CDR3 is 14 amino acids. Germline CDR1 is SGHTA and CDR2 is FQGNSA. CDR3 sequence: CASSLRQSNTEAFF. The CDR3, as DNA: TGTGCCAGCAGCCTTCGACAGAGTAACACTGAAGCTTTCTTT.

This chain connects TRBV28 to TRBJ1-2; possible D gene TRBD1, 6 bases. CDR1 MDHEN and CDR2 SYDVKM come from the germline V gene. CDR3 length: 15 residues. V gave up 3 bases and J gave up 8 bases, with 19 bases separating them. CDR3 amino acids: CASSFTNGGAGGYTF. CDR3 nucleotides: TGTGCCAGCAGTTTTACGAACGGGGGGGCGGGAGGCTACACCTTC.

The CDR3 reads CASSLIRQGAYGYTF. The CDR3 bases are TGTGCCAGCAGTCTTATCAGACAGGGGGCCTATGGCTACACCTTC. The J gene is TRBJ1-2, the V gene TRBV28; 10 nucleotides agree with TRBD1. Germline V CDR1 and CDR2: MDHEN, SYDVKM. The CDR3 sequence is 15 residues long. V gave up 5 bases and J gave up 4 bases; unmatched junction bases: 7.

The chain carries TRBV10-2 and TRBJ2-5; possible D gene TRBD2, 7 bases. Germline CDR1 is WSHSY and CDR2 is SAAADI. The CDR3 loop spans 14 amino acids. V lost 6 bases to trimming and J lost 5 bases, with 16 bases between them. As DNA, the CDR3 is TGCGCCAGCAGGAAAGGGGGGGTCGAGGAGACCCAGTACTTC. Protein product: CASRKGGVEETQYF.

The chain uses TRBV7-2 and TRBJ2-3; 7 bases agree with TRBD1. The CDR3 runs 15 residues. Germline loops: CDR1 SGHTA, CDR2 FQGNSA. The ends lost 2 bases at V and 3 bases at J; junction bases unmatched: 5. CDR3 nucleotide sequence: TGTGCCAGCAGCTTACCCCTGACAGGGACAGATACGCAGTATTTT. Translated: CASSLPLTGTDTQYF.

This clone appeared a single time. This chain links TRBV25-1 with TRBJ1-1; D perhaps matches TRBD1 (6 bases). CDR3 length: 13 residues. Per germline, CDR1 MGHDK and CDR2 SYGVNS. V gave up 8 bases and J gave up 0 bases, with 10 bases separating them. This CDR3 reads CASGGSMNTEAFF. For the CDR3, the DNA is TGTGCCAGCGGGGGCAGTATGAACACTGAAGCTTTCTTT.

This clone turned up a few times. The chain combines TRBV6-5 with TRBJ1-3, with 7 bases identical to TRBD1. CDR1 is MNHEY, CDR2 SVGAGI, per germline. Trimming removed 6 bases from V and 0 bases from J; junction bases left unmatched: 5. CDR3 length: 15 amino acids. The CDR3 loop reads CASSTGEGSGNTIYF. As DNA, the CDR3 is TGTGCCAGCAGCACAGGGGAAGGCTCTGGAAACACCATATATTTT.

V is TRBV9 and J is TRBJ2-1; the D is unclear. V lost 3 bases to trimming and J lost 6 bases, with 16 bases between them. The germline V gene has CDR1 SGDLS and CDR2 YYNGEE. The CDR3 has 15 residues. Here the CDR3 DNA reads TGTGCCAGCAGCGAGACATCCAGATTTCCCAATGAGCAGTTCTTC. Translation: CASSETSRFPNEQFF. The full variable domain, in which reference TRBV9 and TRBJ2-1 provide the parts outside the CDR3, is DSGVTQTPKHLITATGQRVTLRCSPRSGDLSVYWYQQSLDQGLQFLIQYYNGEERAKGNILERFSAQQFPDLHSELNLSSLELGDSALYFCASSETSRFPNEQFFGPGTRLTVL.

The chain is built from TRBV27 and TRBJ1-6, with 9 bases identical to TRBD1. The V gene end was trimmed by 0 bases and the J gene end by 7 bases; junction bases not matched to a gene: 1. CDR3 length equals 15 residues. Germline loops: CDR1 MNHEY, CDR2 SMNVEV (reference sequence). The CDR3 here is CASSLSGQGNSPLHF. The CDR3 coding sequence is TGTGCCAGCAGTTTATCGGGACAGGGAAATTCACCCCTCCACTTT.

The gene calls are TRBV27 and TRBJ2-3, with D tentatively TRBD2 (5 bases). Germline V lookup: CDR1 MNHEY, CDR2 SMNVEV (reference sequence). The CDR3 is 14 residues long. Trimming cost V 6 bases and J 2 bases, with 12 bases left between them. Here the CDR3 reads CASRLAELTDTQYF. CDR3 nucleotide sequence: TGTGCCAGCAGGCTAGCAGAACTCACAGATACGCAGTATTTT.

The J gene is TRBJ1-2, the V gene TRBV20-1; D is unclear. Germline-derived CDR1 and CDR2 are DFQATT and SNEGSKA (reference sequence). The CDR3 loop spans 11 amino acids. Trimming shortened V by 5 bases and J by 7 bases, and 11 bases separated the two germline ends. The CDR3 loop is CSARVISGYTF. Here the CDR3 DNA reads TGCAGTGCTCGCGTAATTTCTGGCTACACCTTC.

This chain uses TRBV24-1 with TRBJ1-5; D might be TRBD1 (6 bases). The germline CDR1 and CDR2 sequences are KGHDR and SFDVKD. Trimming took off 4 bases at V and 4 bases at J, with 10 bases between the two ends. The CDR3 loop spans 14 amino acids. The CDR3 here is CATSDLDSNQPQHF. The CDR3 bases are TGTGCCACCAGTGACTTGGACAGTAATCAGCCCCAGCATTTT.

V usage is TRBV19 and J usage is TRBJ1-1, with D hard to call. CDR3 length: 16 residues. Trimming shortened V by 1 base and J by 1 base, and 13 bases separated the two germline ends. CDR1 and CDR2 from the germline V gene are LNHDA and SQIVND (reference sequence). CDR3 loop: CASSIARTPRNTEAFF. CDR3 nucleotide sequence: TGTGCCAGTAGTATAGCCCGAACCCCTAGGAACACTGAAGCTTTCTTT. The whole variable domain, filled in from reference TRBV19 and TRBJ1-1, reads DGGITQSPKYLFRKEGQNVTLSCEQNLNHDAMYWYRQDPGQGLRLIYYSQIVNDFQKGDIAEGYSVSREKKESFPLTVTSAQKNPTAFYLCASSIARTPRNTEAFFGQGTRLTVV.

The rearrangement uses TRBV19 and TRBJ2-7; the match to TRBD1 covers 9 bases. Germline CDR1 and CDR2: LNHDA and SQIVND (reference sequence). V dropped 0 bases and J dropped 3; count of bases not matched to a gene: 3. This CDR3 spans 15 amino acids. The DNA for the CDR3 is TGTGCCAGTAGTATAGATTGGGACAGGGTCTACGAGCAGTACTTC. It specifies CASSIDWDRVYEQYF.

The V call is TRBV7-2, the J call TRBJ1-1; no reliable D call. CDR1 and CDR2 (germline): SGHTA, FQGNSA. CDR3 length: 15 residues. Trimming removed 1 base at V and 1 base at J, with 10 bases between. CDR3 DNA sequence: TGTGCCAGCAGCTTAGGTCCGCCGGGGAACACTGAAGCTTTCTTT. Its protein product is CASSLGPPGNTEAFF.

Concerning this clone: Other DNA sequences in this specimen translate into the identical CDR3. The rearrangement joins TRBV11-3 to TRBJ2-3; either TRBD1 or TRBD2 may fit D (7 bases each). The V and J ends lost 5 bases and 0 bases respectively, with 15 bases between them. Germline V gives CDR1 SGHNT, CDR2 YENEEA. The CDR3 is 16 amino acids. This CDR3 is CASSLGRGQSTDTQYF. The CDR3 nucleotides are TGTGCCAGCAGCCTAGGGAGGGGACAGAGCACAGATACGCAGTATTTT.

In this sample, this clone turned up once. The chain combines TRBV7-2 with TRBJ1-2; perhaps TRBD1 as D (6 bases). V was shortened by 5 bases and J by 4 bases, with 11 bases between the two germline ends. The CDR3 contains 13 residues. CDR1 is SGHTA and CDR2 is FQGNSA in the germline V gene. CDR3 loop: CASSPGQAYGYTF. CDR3 nucleotides: TGTGCCAGCAGCCCGGGACAAGCCTATGGCTACACCTTC.

The chain couples TRBV6-2 or TRBV6-3 to TRBJ1-5, with D perhaps TRBD1 (6 bases). Trimming left V 0 bases short and J 7 bases short, with 13 bases between. Germline lookup yields CDR1 MNHEY and CDR2 SVGEGT. The CDR3 has 15 residues. CDR3 region: CASSYSMPGEQPQHF. The CDR3 nucleotides read TGTGCCAGCAGTTACTCTATGCCAGGGGAGCAGCCCCAGCATTTT.

The chain is built from TRBV7-3 and TRBJ2-3; D is unresolved. The germline gives CDR1 SGHTA, CDR2 FQGTGA. The CDR3 spans 15 residues. Trimming took 1 base from V and 1 from J, leaving 9 bases between them. The chain's CDR3 is CASSLSGGRTDTQYF. CDR3 bases: TGTGCCAGCAGCTTAAGTGGCGGCCGCACAGATACGCAGTATTTT.

The gene calls are TRBV4-3 and TRBJ2-3; TRBD2 is a possible D gene (5 bases). With 1 base removed from V and 3 bases from J, the gap between germline ends came to 8 bases. CDR1 is LGHNA and CDR2 is YSLEER in the germline V gene. The CDR3 extends over 14 amino acids. CDR3 bases: TGCGCCAGCAGCCAAGCTGGACTTACAGATACGCAGTATTTT. It is translated as CASSQAGLTDTQYF.

This chain links TRBV19 with TRBJ2-1; TRBD2 matches 7 bases. J gave up 8 bases and V 4 bases, and 17 bases lay outside the gene matches. The germline CDR1 and CDR2 sequences are LNHDA and SQIVND (reference sequence). The CDR3 contains 17 residues. The CDR3 DNA sequence: TGTGCCAGTAGTAACGCCGGTGGGTACGGGAGCGGGGATGAGCAGTTCTTC. Its translation: CASSNAGGYGSGDEQFF.

Here the CDR3 reads CASSLAGALPEQYF. Here the CDR3 DNA reads TGTGCCAGCAGCCTAGCGGGGGCCCTGCCCGAGCAGTACTTC. The chain is built from TRBV6-6 and TRBJ2-7; 10 bases align to TRBD2. The germline CDR1 and CDR2 sequences are MNHNY and SVGAGI (reference sequence). This CDR3 region has 14 residues. The junction had 8 bases not matched to a gene; V was cut back by 6 bases and J by 6 bases.

A word on this clone: Other nucleotide sequences in the sample specify the same CDR3. The CDR3 region is CASSQGPSGRYNEQFF. CDR3 DNA sequence: TGTGCCAGCAGCCAAGGGCCCAGCGGGAGGTACAATGAGCAGTTCTTC. The chain is built from TRBV3-1 (or the pseudogene TRBV3-2) and TRBJ2-1; 9 bases align to TRBD2. With 1 base clipped from V and 4 bases from J, the junction kept 5 bases outside the gene matches. CDR1 and CDR2 (germline): LGHDT, YNNKEL (reference sequence). The CDR3 has 16 amino acids.

This clone showed up just a few times. The chain carries TRBV5-4 and TRBJ1-6; 7 nucleotides line up with TRBD1. V gave up 4 bases and J gave up 3 bases; unmatched junction bases: 4. The length of the CDR3 is 15 residues. Per germline, CDR1 SGHNT and CDR2 YYREEE (reference sequence). DNA for the CDR3: TGTGCCAGCAGCGCGACAGGGCTCTATAATTCACCCCTCCACTTT. This translates into CASSATGLYNSPLHF.